The rows below give T cell receptor beta chains drawn from one sample of a study of response to subunit inactivated influenza vaccine. TCRdb re-called the RT-PCR reads with MiXCR, one entry per CDR3 protein. The sample holds 550,000 to 800,000 distinct CDR3 sequences, 15% to 18% seen once. The sample here was PBMCs from blood, taken 11 to 12 days after vaccination. These receptors were taken from a man aged 50-60 years who received an inactivated influenza vaccine. Both conserved end residues are part of each CDR3. D genes are given only for firm matches. Size values are once, few and many counts, or a class for expanded clones, and some rows have none.

J: TRBJ2-4; size: few; D: -; V: TRBV12-3/TRBV12-4; CDR3: CASSPFPPSGGYKAKNIQYF; DNA: TGTGCCAGCAGTCCCTTCCCCCCCTCGGGGGGCTACAAAGCCAAAAACATTCAGTACTTC
J: TRBJ2-1; size: few; D: TRBD1; V: TRBV29-1; CDR3: CSVVSTGDSYNEQFF; DNA: TGCAGCGTTGTTTCTACAGGGGACTCCTACAATGAGCAGTTCTTC
J: TRBJ2-7; size: -; D: TRBD1; V: TRBV28; CDR3: CASSYQPGQGWGNYEQYF; DNA: TGTGCCAGCAGTTACCAACCAGGACAGGGGTGGGGAAACTACGAGCAGTACTTC
J: TRBJ2-3; size: few; D: -; V: TRBV10-3; CDR3: CAISEPRVADTQYF; DNA: TGTGCCATCAGTGAGCCCAGGGTCGCAGATACGCAGTATTTT
J: TRBJ2-3; size: -; D: TRBD2; V: TRBV20-1; CDR3: CSAIVLPSGSRDTQYF; DNA: TGCAGTGCTATTGTACTTCCTAGCGGGTCGAGGGATACGCAGTATTTT
J: TRBJ2-7; size: -; D: TRBD1; V: TRBV4-3; CDR3: CASSQDLGQGSYEQYF; DNA: TGCGCCAGCAGCCAAGATCTGGGACAGGGCTCCTACGAGCAGTACTTC
J: TRBJ2-7; size: -; D: TRBD2; V: TRBV29-1; CDR3: CSVYTLAGAFEQYF; DNA: TGCAGCGTTTACACCCTAGCGGGAGCGTTCGAGCAGTACTTC
J: TRBJ2-7; size: few; D: -; V: TRBV20-1; CDR3: CSARLAPNSYEQYF; DNA: TGCAGTGCTAGACTAGCGCCGAACTCCTACGAGCAGTACTTC
J: TRBJ2-7; size: many; D: TRBD1; V: TRBV7-9; CDR3: CASSPPGQGKQYF; DNA: TGTGCCAGCAGCCCACCGGGACAGGGGAAGCAGTACTTC
J: TRBJ2-3; size: few; D: -; V: TRBV18; CDR3: CASSQATDTQYF; DNA: TGTGCCAGCTCACAGGCAACAGATACGCAGTATTTT
J: TRBJ1-2; size: -; D: -; V: TRBV9; CDR3: CASSVDSANYGYTF; DNA: TGTGCCAGCAGCGTGGACAGTGCTAACTATGGCTACACCTTC